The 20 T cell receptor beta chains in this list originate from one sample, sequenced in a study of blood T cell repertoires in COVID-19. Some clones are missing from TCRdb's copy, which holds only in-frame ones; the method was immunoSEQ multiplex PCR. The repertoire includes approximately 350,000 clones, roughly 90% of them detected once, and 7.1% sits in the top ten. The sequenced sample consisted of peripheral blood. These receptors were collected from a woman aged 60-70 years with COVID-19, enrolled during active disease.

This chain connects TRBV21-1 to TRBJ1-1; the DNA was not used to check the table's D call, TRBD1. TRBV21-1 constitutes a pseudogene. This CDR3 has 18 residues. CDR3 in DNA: TGTGCCAGCAGCTCCCCTGGGGCCTCACAGGGGGGCGGCACTGAAGCTTTCTTT. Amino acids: CASSSPGASQGGGTEAFF.

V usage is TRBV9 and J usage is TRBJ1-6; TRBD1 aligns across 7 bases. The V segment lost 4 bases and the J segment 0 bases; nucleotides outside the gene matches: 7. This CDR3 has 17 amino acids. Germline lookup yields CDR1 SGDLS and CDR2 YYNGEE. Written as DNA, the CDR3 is TGTGCCAGCAGCCCCTTCGCAGGGGGCTCCTATAATTCACCCCTCCACTTT. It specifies CASSPFAGGSYNSPLHF.

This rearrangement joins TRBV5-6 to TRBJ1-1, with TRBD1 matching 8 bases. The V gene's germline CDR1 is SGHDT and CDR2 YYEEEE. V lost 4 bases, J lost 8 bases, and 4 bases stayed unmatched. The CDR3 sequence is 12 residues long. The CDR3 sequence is CASSRRDREAFF. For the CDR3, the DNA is TGTGCCAGCAGCCGGAGGGACAGGGAAGCTTTCTTT.

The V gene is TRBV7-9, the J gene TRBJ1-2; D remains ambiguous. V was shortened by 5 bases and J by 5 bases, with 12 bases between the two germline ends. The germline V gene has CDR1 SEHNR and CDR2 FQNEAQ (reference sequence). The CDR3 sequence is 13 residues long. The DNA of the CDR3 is TGTGCCAGCAGCGCCGGAGTTTCGTATGGCTACACCTTC. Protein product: CASSAGVSYGYTF.

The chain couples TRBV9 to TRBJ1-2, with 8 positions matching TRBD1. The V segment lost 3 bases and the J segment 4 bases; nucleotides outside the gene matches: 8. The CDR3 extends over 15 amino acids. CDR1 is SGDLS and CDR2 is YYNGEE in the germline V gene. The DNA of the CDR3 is TGTGCCAGCAGCGCCCCAGGGGGCGATGGCTATGGCTACACCTTC. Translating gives CASSAPGGDGYGYTF.

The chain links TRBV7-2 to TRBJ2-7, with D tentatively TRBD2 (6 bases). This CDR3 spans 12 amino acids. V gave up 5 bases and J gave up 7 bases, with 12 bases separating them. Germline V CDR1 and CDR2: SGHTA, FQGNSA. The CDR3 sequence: CASSQVGGEQYF. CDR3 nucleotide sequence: TGTGCCAGCAGCCAAGTAGGAGGGGAGCAGTACTTC.

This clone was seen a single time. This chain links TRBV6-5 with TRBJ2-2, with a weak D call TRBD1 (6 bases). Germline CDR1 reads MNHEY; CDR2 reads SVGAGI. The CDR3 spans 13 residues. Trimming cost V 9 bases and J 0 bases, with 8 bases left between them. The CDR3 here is CASRTANTGELFF. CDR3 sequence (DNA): TGTGCCAGTCGGACAGCGAACACCGGGGAGCTGTTTTTT.

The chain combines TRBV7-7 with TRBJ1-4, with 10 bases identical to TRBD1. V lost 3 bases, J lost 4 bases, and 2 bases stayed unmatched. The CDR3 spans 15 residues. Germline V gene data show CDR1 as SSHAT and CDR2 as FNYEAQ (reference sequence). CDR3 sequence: CASSFGTGVNEKLFF. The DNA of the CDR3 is TGTGCCAGCAGCTTTGGGACAGGGGTTAATGAAAAACTGTTTTTT.

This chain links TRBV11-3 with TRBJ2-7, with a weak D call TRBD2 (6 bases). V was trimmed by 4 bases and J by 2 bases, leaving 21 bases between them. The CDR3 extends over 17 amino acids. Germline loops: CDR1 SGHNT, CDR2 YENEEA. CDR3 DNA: TGTGCCAGCAGCTCGGGGGTCACGGGGATCTCAACCTACGAGCAGTACTTC. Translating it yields CASSSGVTGISTYEQYF. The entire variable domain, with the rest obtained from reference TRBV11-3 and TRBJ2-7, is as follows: EAGVVQSPRYKIIEKKQPVAFWCNPISGHNTLYWYLQNLGQGPELLIRYENEEAVDDSQLPKDRFSAERLKGVDSTLKIQPAELGDSAVYLCASSSGVTGISTYEQYFGPGTRLTVT.

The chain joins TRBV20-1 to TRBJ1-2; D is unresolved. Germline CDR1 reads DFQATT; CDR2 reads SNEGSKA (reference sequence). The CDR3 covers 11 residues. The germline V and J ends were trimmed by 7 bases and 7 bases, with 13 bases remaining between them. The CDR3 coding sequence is TGCAGTGTTGGGAGGGTAGGTGGCTACACCTTC. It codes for CSVGRVGGYTF.

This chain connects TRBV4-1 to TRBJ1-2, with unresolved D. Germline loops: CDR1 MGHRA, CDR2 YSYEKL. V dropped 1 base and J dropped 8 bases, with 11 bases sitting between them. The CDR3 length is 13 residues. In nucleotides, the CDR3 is TGCGCCAGCAGCCAAGTTGTCGCCCGGGGCTACACCTTC. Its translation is CASSQVVARGYTF.

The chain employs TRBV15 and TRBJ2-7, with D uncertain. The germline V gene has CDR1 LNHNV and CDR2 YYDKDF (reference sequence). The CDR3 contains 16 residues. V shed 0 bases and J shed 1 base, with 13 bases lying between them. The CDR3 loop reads CATSRDPLGLSYEQYF. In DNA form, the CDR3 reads TGTGCCACCAGCAGAGACCCACTCGGTTTGTCCTACGAGCAGTACTTC.

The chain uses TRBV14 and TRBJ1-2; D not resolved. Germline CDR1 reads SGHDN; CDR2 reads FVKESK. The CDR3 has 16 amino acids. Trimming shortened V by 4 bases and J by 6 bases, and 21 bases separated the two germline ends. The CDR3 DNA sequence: TGTGCCAGCAGCCCTCCTCCGACATCCCCGGGGAATGGCTACACCTTC. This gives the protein CASSPPPTSPGNGYTF.

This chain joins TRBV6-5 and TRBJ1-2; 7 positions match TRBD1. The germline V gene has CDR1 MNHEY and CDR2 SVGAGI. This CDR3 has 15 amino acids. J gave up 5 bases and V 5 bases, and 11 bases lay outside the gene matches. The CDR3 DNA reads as TGTGCCAGCAGTCTACTAGGGGGCCTCCCTTATGGCTACACCTTC. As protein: CASSLLGGLPYGYTF.

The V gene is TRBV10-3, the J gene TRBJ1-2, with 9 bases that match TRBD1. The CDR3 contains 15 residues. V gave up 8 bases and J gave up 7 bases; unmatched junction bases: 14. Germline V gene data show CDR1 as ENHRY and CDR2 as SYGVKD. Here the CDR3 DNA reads TGTGCCATCTCTCGAGCACAGGGGGCAGATGGTGGCTACACCTTC. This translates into CAISRAQGADGGYTF.

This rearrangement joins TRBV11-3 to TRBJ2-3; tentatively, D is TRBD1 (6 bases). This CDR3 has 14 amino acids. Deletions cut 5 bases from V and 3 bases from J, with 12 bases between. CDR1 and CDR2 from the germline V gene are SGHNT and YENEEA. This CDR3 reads CASSPRGTTDTQYF. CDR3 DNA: TGTGCCAGCAGCCCCAGGGGAACGACAGATACGCAGTATTTT.

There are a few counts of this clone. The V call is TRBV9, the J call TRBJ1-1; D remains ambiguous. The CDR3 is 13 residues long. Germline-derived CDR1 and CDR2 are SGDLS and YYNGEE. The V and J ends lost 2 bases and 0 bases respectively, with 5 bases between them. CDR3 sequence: CASSVQVNTEAFF. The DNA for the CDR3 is TGTGCCAGCAGCGTCCAGGTGAACACTGAAGCTTTCTTT.

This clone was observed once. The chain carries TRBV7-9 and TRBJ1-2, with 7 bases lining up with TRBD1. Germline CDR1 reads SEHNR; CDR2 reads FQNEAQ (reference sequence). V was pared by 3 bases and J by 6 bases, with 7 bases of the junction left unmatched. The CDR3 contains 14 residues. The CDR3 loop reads CASSLIQGNDGYTF. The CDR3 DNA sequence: TGTGCCAGCAGCTTGATACAGGGGAATGATGGCTACACCTTC.

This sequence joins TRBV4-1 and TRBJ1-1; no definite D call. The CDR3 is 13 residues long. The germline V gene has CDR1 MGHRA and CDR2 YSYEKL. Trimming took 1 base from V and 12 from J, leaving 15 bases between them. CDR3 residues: CASSQGLGARPFF. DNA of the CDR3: TGCGCCAGCAGCCAAGGCCTAGGCGCCCGGCCTTTCTTT.

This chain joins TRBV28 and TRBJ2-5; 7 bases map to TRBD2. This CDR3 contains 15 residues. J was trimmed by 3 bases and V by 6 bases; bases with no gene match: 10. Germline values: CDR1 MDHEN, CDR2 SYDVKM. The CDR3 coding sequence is TGTGCCAGCAGGCGTGCCGGGACTAATGAAGAGACCCAGTACTTC. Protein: CASRRAGTNEETQYF.